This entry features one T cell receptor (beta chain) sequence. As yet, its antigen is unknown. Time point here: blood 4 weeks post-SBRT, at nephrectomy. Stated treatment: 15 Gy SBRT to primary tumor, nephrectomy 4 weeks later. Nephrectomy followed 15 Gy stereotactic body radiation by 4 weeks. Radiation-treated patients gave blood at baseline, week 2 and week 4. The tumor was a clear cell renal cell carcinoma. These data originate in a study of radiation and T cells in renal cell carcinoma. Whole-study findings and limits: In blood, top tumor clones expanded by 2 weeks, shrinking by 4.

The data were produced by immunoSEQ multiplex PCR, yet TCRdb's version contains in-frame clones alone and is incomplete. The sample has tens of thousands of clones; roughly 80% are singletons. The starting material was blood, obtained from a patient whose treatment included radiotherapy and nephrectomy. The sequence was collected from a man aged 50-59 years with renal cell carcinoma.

The CDR3 protein is CASSQQALNTGELFF. CDR3 DNA sequence: TGCGCCAGCAGCCAGCAGGCGTTGAACACCGGGGAGCTGTTTTTT. The chain links TRBV5-1 to TRBJ2-2; unclear D gene. The CDR3 loop spans 15 amino acids. The germline V and J ends were trimmed by 4 bases and 1 base, with 11 bases remaining between them. Germline loops: CDR1 SGHRS, CDR2 YFSETQ.